This T cell receptor (beta chain) stems from a study of OX40 agonist ivuxolimab in advanced cancers. Looking at the study overall: Mean age roughly 65 years, range about 20 to 79; around 80% male.

General study findings and limits: Low normalized T-cell clonal expansion was also seen in some nonresponders.

TCRdb keeps only in-frame clones here, not all; method: immunoSEQ multiplex PCR. The sample yields approximately 100,000 clones, 90% seen once. In the case of this clone: The target antigen is unknown.

This CDR3 spans 14 amino acids. Between the trimmed V and J ends, which lost 4 bases and 6 bases, there was a span of 15 bases. CDR1 is MNHEY, CDR2 SVGAGI, per germline. This TCR was sampled from an adult with an advanced solid tumor such as melanoma, head and neck, liver or kidney cancer. The V and J genes are TRBV6-5 and TRBJ1-2; D may be TRBD1 (5 bases). The source was CD4+ or CD8+ T cells sorted from blood, collected in a trial of the OX40 agonist ivuxolimab. The CDR3 spells CASSLIPTGHGYTF. CDR3 DNA sequence: TGTGCCAGCAGTTTAATTCCGACGGGGCATGGCTACACCTTC.